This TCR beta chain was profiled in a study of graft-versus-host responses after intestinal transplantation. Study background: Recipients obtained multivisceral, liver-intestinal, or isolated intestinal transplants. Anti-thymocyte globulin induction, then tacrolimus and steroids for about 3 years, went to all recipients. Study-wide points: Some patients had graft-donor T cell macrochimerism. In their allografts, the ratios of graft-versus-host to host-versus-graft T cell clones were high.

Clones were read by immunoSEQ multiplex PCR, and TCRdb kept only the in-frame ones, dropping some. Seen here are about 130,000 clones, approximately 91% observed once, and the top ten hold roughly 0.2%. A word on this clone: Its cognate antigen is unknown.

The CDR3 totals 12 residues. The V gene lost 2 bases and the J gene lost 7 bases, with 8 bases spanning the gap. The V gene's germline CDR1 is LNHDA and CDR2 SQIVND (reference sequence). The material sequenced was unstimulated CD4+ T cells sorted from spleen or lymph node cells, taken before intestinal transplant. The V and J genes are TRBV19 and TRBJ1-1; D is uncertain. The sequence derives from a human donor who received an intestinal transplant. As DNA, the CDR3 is TGTGCCAGTAGTATATCGGGATTTGAAGCTTTCTTT. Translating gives CASSISGFEAFF.